One and the same sample provided the 13 T cell receptor beta chains below, sequenced in a study of T cells expressing NK-cell markers. TCRdb processed the 5' RACE reads again and assigns one entry to each CDR3 protein, with no DNA. This sample's table has hundreds of thousands of distinct CDR3 sequences. Source material: blood T cells: a sorted CD56 or NKG2C T cell subset, CD4+ or CD8+ T cells, or bulk PBMC T cells (not recorded which). The receptors were sampled from a man aged 18-70 years in good health.

The chain uses TRBV15 and TRBJ2-2; TCRdb returns TRBD1, unconfirmable since there is no DNA. Germline V gene sequence: CDR1 LNHNV, CDR2 YYDKDF (reference sequence). The CDR3 covers 16 residues. CDR3 protein: CATSSGGGRNTGELFF.

CDR3 sequence reads: CASSLDLVTGGAEQYF. The J gene is TRBJ2-7, the V gene TRBV28; the TRBD1 assignment by TCRdb is unverifiable without DNA. This CDR3 is built from 16 residues. Germline assignment: CDR1 MDHEN and CDR2 SYDVKM.

The chain uses TRBV20-1 and TRBJ1-1; absent DNA, TCRdb's TRBD1 call cannot be checked. CDR1 is DFQATT, CDR2 SNEGSKA, per germline (reference sequence). There are 14 residues in the CDR3. CDR3 sequence reads: CSARAGTVDTEAFF.

V usage is TRBV12-3 or TRBV12-4 and J usage is TRBJ2-5; TCRdb selects TRBD1, and the lack of DNA leaves this call unchecked. The CDR3 has 15 amino acids. The CDR3 spells CASSPPGTAQETQYF.

J is TRBJ1-4 and V is TRBV2; as DNA is missing, the TRBD1 call by TCRdb cannot be tested. Germline values: CDR1 SNHLY, CDR2 FYNNEI. The CDR3 spans 14 residues. The CDR3 region is CASSRPEGPEKLFF.

This chain links TRBV7-2 with TRBJ2-1. The CDR3 extends over 14 amino acids. CDR1 is SGHTA, CDR2 FQGNSA, per germline. CDR3 residues: CASSPSSYTDEQFF.

The CDR3 spells CASSPSISAETQYF. V and J are TRBV12-3 or TRBV12-4 and TRBJ2-5. The CDR3 length is 14 residues.

The chain uses TRBV28 and TRBJ2-2; the TRBD1 assignment by TCRdb is unverifiable without DNA. Per the germline V gene, CDR1 is MDHEN and CDR2 is SYDVKM. This CDR3 is built from 13 residues. CDR3 protein: CASLDRVTGELFF.

CDR3 amino acids: CASSFRISSYNEQFF. V gene TRBV27 combines with J gene TRBJ2-1. Germline CDR1 is MNHEY and CDR2 is SMNVEV (reference sequence). The CDR3 contains 15 residues.

This chain connects TRBV4-2 to TRBJ1-1. Germline V gene lookup returns CDR1 LGHNA and CDR2 YNFKEQ. The CDR3 is 12 amino acids. CDR3 region: CASSPVGSLAFF.

Here the CDR3 reads CASRNSGTGAYEQFF. The chain employs TRBV6-5 and TRBJ2-1; TCRdb's D gene call, TRBD1, goes unchecked for lack of DNA. Germline V gene data show CDR1 as MNHEY and CDR2 as SVGAGI. This CDR3 is built from 15 residues.

This chain joins TRBV7-2 and TRBJ2-3; TCRdb outputs TRBD1, but without DNA this stays unchecked. The germline CDR1 and CDR2 sequences are SGHTA and FQGNSA. This CDR3 is built from 15 residues. This CDR3 reads CASSLFRTGGDTQYF.

The chain employs TRBV20-1 and TRBJ1-4; the TRBD1 assignment by TCRdb is unverifiable without DNA. Germline V lookup: CDR1 DFQATT, CDR2 SNEGSKA (reference sequence). The CDR3 consists of 13 residues. This CDR3 is CSARQGANEKLFF.